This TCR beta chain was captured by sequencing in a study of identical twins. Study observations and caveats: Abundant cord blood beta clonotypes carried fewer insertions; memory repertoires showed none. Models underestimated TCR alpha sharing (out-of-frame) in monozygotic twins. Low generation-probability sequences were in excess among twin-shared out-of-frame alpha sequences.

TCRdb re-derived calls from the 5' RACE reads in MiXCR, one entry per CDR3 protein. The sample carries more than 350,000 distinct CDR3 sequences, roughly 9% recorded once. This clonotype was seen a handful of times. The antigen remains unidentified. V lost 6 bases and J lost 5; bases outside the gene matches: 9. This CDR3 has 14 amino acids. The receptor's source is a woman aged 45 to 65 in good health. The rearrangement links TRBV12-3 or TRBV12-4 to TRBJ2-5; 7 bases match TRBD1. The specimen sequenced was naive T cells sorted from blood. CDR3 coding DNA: TGTGCCAGCAGACGACAGGGTTCAAGCGAGACCCAGTACTTC. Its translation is CASRRQGSSETQYF.